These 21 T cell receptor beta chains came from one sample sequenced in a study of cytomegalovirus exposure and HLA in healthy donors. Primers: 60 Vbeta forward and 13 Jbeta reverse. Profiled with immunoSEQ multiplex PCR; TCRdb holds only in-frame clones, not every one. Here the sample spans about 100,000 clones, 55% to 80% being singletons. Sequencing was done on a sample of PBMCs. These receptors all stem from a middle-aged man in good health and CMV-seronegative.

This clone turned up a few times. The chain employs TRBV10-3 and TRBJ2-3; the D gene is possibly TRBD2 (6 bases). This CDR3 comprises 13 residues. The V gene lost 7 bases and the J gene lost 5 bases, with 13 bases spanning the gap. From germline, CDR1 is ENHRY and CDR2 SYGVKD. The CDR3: CAINTPEGDTQYF. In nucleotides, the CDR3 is TGTGCCATCAATACGCCGGAGGGAGATACGCAGTATTTT.

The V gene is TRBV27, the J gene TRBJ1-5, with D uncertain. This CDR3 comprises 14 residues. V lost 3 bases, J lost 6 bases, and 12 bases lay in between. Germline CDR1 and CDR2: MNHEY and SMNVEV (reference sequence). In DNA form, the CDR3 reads TGTGCCAGCAGTTTCAGTCCAGGCTTTCAGCCCCAGCATTTT. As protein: CASSFSPGFQPQHF.

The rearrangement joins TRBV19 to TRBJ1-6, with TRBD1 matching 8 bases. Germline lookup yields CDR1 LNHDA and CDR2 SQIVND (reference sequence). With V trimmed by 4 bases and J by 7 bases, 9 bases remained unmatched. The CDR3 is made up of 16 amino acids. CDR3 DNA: TGTGCCAGTAGTAGGCAGGGGGCAGCTGGGAATTCACCCCTCCACTTT. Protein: CASSRQGAAGNSPLHF.

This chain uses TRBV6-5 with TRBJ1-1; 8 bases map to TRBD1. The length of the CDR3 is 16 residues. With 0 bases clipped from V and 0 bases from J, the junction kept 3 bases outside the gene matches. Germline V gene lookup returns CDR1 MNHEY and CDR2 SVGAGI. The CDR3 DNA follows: TGTGCCAGCAGTTACTCGACAGGGGAACTGAACACTGAAGCTTTCTTT. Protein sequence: CASSYSTGELNTEAFF.

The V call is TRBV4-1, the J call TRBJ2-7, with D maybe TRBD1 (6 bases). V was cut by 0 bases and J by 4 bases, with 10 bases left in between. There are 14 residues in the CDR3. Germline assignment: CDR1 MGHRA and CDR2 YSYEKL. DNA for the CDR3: TGCGCCAGCAGCCAAGATCCACAGGGTTACGAGCAGTACTTC. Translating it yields CASSQDPQGYEQYF.

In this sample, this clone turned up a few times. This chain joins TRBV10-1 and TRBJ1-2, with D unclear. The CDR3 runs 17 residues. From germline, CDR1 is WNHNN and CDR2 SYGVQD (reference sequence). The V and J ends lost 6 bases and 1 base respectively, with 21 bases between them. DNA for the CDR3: TGCGCCAGCAGAATTAGTTCTGGAGTATCATGTAACTATGGCTACACCTTC. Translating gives CASRISSGVSCNYGYTF.

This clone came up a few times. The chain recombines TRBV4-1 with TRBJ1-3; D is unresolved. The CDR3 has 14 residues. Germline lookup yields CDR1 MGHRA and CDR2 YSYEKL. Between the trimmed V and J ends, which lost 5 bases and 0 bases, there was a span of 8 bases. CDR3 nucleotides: TGCGCCAGCAGCGTCGTCGTCTCTGGAAACACCATATATTTT. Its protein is CASSVVVSGNTIYF.

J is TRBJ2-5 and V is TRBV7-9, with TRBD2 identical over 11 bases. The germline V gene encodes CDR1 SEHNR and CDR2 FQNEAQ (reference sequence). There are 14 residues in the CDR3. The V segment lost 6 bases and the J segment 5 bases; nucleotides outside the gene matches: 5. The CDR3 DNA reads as TGTGCCAGCAGTTTCAGACTAGCGGGGGAGACCCAGTACTTC. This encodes CASSFRLAGETQYF.

The CDR3 is CASSLVGLSNEKLFF. The CDR3, as DNA: TGCGCCAGCAGCTTGGTAGGACTCTCTAATGAAAAACTGTTTTTT. The gene calls are TRBV5-1 and TRBJ1-4; D is unresolved. Germline V gene data show CDR1 as SGHRS and CDR2 as YFSETQ. CDR3 size: 15 residues. V was shortened by 0 bases and J by 3 bases, with 9 bases between the two germline ends.

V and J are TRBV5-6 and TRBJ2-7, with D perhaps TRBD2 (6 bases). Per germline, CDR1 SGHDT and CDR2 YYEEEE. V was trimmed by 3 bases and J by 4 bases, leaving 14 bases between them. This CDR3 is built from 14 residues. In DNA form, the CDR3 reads TGTGCCAGCAGCTCGGGTCCCGCGGGATACGAGCAGTACTTC. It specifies CASSSGPAGYEQYF. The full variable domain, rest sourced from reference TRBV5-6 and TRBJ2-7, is DAGVTQSPTHLIKTRGQQVTLRCSPKSGHDTVSWYQQALGQGPQFIFQYYEEEERQRGNFPDRFSGHQFPNYSSELNVNALLLGDSALYLCASSSGPAGYEQYFGPGTRLTVT.

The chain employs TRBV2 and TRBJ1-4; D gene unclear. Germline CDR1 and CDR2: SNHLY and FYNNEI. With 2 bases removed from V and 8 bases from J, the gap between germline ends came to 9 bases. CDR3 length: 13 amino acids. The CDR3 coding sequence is TGTGCCAGCAGTGAAACAGTATGGGAAAAACTGTTTTTT. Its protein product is CASSETVWEKLFF. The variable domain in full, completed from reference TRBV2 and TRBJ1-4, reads EPEVTQTPSHQVTQMGQEVILRCVPISNHLYFYWYRQILGQKVEFLVSFYNNEISEKSEIFDDQFSVERPDGSNFTLKIRSTKLEDSAMYFCASSETVWEKLFFGSGTQLSVL.

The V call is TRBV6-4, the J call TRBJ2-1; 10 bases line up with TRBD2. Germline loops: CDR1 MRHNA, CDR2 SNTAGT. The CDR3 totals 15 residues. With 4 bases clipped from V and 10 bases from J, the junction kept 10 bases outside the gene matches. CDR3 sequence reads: CASSGLAGAAWEQFF. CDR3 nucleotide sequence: TGTGCCAGCAGTGGTCTAGCGGGGGCGGCATGGGAGCAGTTCTTC.

The CDR3 DNA sequence: TGTGCCAGCAGTGAAGCGACTTTACAAGAGACCCAGTACTTC. Its translation is CASSEATLQETQYF. The chain is built from TRBV2 and TRBJ2-5; D is ambiguous. Per the germline V gene, CDR1 is SNHLY and CDR2 is FYNNEI. Trimming stripped 0 bases from V and 2 bases from J, with 7 bases between. CDR3 length: 14 amino acids.

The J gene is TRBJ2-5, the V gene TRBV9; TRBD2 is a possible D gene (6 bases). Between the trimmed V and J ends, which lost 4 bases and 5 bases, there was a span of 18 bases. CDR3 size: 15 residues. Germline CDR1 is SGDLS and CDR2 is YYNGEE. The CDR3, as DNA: TGTGCCAGCAGCCCCCGGCCTAGCGAGGGGGAGACCCAGTACTTC. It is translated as CASSPRPSEGETQYF.

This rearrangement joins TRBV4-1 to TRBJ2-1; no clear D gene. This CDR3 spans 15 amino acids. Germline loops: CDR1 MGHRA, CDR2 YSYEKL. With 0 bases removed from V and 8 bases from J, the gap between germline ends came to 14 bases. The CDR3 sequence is CASSQDRLALHEQFF. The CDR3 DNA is TGCGCCAGCAGCCAAGACCGACTCGCTCTCCATGAGCAGTTCTTC.

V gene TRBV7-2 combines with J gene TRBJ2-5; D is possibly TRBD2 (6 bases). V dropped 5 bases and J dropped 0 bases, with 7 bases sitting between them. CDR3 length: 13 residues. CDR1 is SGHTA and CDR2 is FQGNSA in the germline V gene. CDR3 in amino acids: CASSRTNQETQYF. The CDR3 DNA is TGTGCCAGCAGCCGGACTAACCAAGAGACCCAGTACTTC.

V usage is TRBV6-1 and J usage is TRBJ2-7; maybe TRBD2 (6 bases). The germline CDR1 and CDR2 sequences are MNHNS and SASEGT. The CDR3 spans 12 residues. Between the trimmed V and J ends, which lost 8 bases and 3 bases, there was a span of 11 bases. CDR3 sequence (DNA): TGTGCCAGCCTGCGGGACCGCTACGAGCAGTACTTC. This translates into CASLRDRYEQYF.

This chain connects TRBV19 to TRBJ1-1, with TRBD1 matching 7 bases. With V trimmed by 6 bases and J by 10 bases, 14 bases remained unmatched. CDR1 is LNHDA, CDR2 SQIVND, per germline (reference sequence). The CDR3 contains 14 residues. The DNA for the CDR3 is TGTGCCAGTAGCCGACCAGCCAGGGGGGCGGTAGCTTTCTTT. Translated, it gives CASSRPARGAVAFF.

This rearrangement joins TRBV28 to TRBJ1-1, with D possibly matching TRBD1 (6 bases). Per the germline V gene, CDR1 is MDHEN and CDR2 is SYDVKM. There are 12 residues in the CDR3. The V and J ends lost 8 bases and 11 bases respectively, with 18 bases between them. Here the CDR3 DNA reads TGTGCCAGCTCCCTATGGGGGGGCAGGGCTTTCTTT. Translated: CASSLWGGRAFF.

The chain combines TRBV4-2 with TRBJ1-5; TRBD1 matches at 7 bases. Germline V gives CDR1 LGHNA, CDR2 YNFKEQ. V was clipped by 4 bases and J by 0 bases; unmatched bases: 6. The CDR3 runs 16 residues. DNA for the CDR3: TGTGCCAGCAGCCTAGGGGGGACAGATAGCAATCAGCCCCAGCATTTT. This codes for CASSLGGTDSNQPQHF.

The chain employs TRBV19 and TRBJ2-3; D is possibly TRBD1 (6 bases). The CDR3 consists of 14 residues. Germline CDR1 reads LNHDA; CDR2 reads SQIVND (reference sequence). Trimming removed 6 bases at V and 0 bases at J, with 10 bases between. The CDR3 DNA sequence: TGTGCCAGTAGCAGGGGTCTTAGCACAGATACGCAGTATTTT. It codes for CASSRGLSTDTQYF.